These T cell receptor beta chains were read from a single sample in a study of T-cell memory formation after mild COVID-19. TCRdb re-called the 5' RACE reads through MiXCR, storing one row per CDR3 protein. The sample includes some 160,000 distinct CDR3 sequences, about 28% of them seen just once. Sequencing was carried out using PBMCs or a T cell subset sorted from them (not recorded which). The receptors originated from an adult woman who had mild COVID-19 (a few samples of this study predate the infection). Cell type and time point are not known. CDR3s include the opening cysteine and the closing phenylalanine or tryptophan. The order of the fields is CDR3 protein, CDR3 DNA, V gene, D gene, clone size, J gene. The D gene is left open where the match is weak. Some rows mark clone size as missing; the rest say once, few, many or name a class of expanded clone.

cdr3_aa: CASSLLLDRGAYEQYF; cdr3_nt: TGTGCCAGCAGCTTACTGTTGGACAGGGGGGCGTACGAGCAGTACTTC; v_call: TRBV7-2; d_call: TRBD1; clone_size: few; j_call: TRBJ2-7
cdr3_aa: CASSPPGLAGDNEQFF; cdr3_nt: TGTGCCAGCTCACCACCCGGACTAGCGGGGGACAATGAGCAGTTCTTC; v_call: TRBV18; d_call: TRBD2; clone_size: -; j_call: TRBJ2-1
cdr3_aa: CSARDSAGLGNEQFF; cdr3_nt: TGCAGTGCTAGAGACTCCGCGGGACTAGGAAATGAGCAGTTCTTC; v_call: TRBV20-1; d_call: TRBD2; clone_size: -; j_call: TRBJ2-1
cdr3_aa: CASRRSGAEEKLFF; cdr3_nt: TGTGCCAGCAGACGCTCGGGGGCTGAGGAAAAACTGTTTTTT; v_call: TRBV6-2/TRBV6-3; d_call: -; clone_size: few; j_call: TRBJ1-4
cdr3_aa: CASILEGPSNSPLHF; cdr3_nt: TGTGCCAGCATCTTAGAGGGGCCGAGTAATTCACCCCTCCACTTT; v_call: TRBV7-9; d_call: -; clone_size: few; j_call: TRBJ1-6
cdr3_aa: CASSPLAGGDNEQFF; cdr3_nt: TGCGCCAGCAGCCCCTTAGCGGGGGGAGACAATGAGCAGTTCTTC; v_call: TRBV5-1; d_call: TRBD2; clone_size: few; j_call: TRBJ2-1
cdr3_aa: CASSLWTNTDTQYF; cdr3_nt: TGCGCCAGCAGCCTATGGACTAACACAGATACGCAGTATTTT; v_call: TRBV4-1; d_call: -; clone_size: few; j_call: TRBJ2-3
cdr3_aa: CASSLSGGPSTDTQYF; cdr3_nt: TGTGCCAGCAGCTTGTCGGGCGGACCCAGCACAGATACGCAGTATTTT; v_call: TRBV11-3; d_call: -; clone_size: -; j_call: TRBJ2-3
cdr3_aa: CASSVPGDEYEQFF; cdr3_nt: TGTGCCAGCAGCGTCCCCGGGGATGAGTATGAGCAGTTCTTC; v_call: TRBV9; d_call: -; clone_size: -; j_call: TRBJ2-1
cdr3_aa: CATSDLVETQYF; cdr3_nt: TGTGCAACCAGTGATTTAGTGGAGACCCAGTACTTC; v_call: TRBV24-1; d_call: -; clone_size: -; j_call: TRBJ2-5
cdr3_aa: CASSPWTGGEQFF; cdr3_nt: TGCGCCAGCAGCCCGTGGACAGGGGGGGAGCAGTTCTTC; v_call: TRBV5-1; d_call: TRBD1; clone_size: -; j_call: TRBJ2-1
cdr3_aa: CASSRGPIYEQYF; cdr3_nt: TGCGCCAGCAGCCGAGGACCGATCTACGAGCAGTACTTC; v_call: TRBV4-1; d_call: -; clone_size: few; j_call: TRBJ2-7
cdr3_aa: CASSPTKTGEAFF; cdr3_nt: TGTGCCAGCAGCCCGACCAAGACAGGTGAAGCTTTCTTT; v_call: TRBV3-1; d_call: -; clone_size: -; j_call: TRBJ1-1
cdr3_aa: CATSRGPGAYTDTQYF; cdr3_nt: TGTGCCACCAGCAGAGGTCCGGGGGCGTACACAGATACGCAGTATTTT; v_call: TRBV15; d_call: -; clone_size: few; j_call: TRBJ2-3
cdr3_aa: CASSLAGGVSGPGELFF; cdr3_nt: TGCGCCAGCAGCTTGGCGGGTGGGGTCAGCGGACCCGGGGAGCTGTTTTTT; v_call: TRBV5-1; d_call: -; clone_size: few; j_call: TRBJ2-2
cdr3_aa: CASGQERGVTDTQYF; cdr3_nt: TGTGCCAGCGGCCAGGAGAGGGGGGTCACAGATACGCAGTATTTT; v_call: TRBV12-3/TRBV12-4; d_call: -; clone_size: -; j_call: TRBJ2-3
cdr3_aa: CASSQDGTAGGTGGEQFF; cdr3_nt: TGTGCCAGCAGCCAAGATGGGACAGCGGGAGGGACAGGAGGTGAGCAGTTCTTC; v_call: TRBV4-2; d_call: TRBD2; clone_size: -; j_call: TRBJ2-1
cdr3_aa: CATSGEGQGYTEAFF; cdr3_nt: TGTGCCACCAGCGGAGAGGGACAGGGCTACACTGAAGCTTTCTTT; v_call: TRBV15; d_call: TRBD1; clone_size: -; j_call: TRBJ1-1
cdr3_aa: CASSQESGTGASYEQYF; cdr3_nt: TGTGCCAGCAGCCAAGAATCAGGGACAGGCGCTTCCTACGAGCAGTACTTC; v_call: TRBV4-2; d_call: TRBD1; clone_size: few; j_call: TRBJ2-7
cdr3_aa: CASSFTGGGKLFF; cdr3_nt: TGTGCCAGCAGTTTTACAGGGGGTGGAAAACTGTTTTTT; v_call: TRBV27; d_call: TRBD1; clone_size: few; j_call: TRBJ1-4
cdr3_aa: CASSQSGQKGEQFF; cdr3_nt: TGTGCCAGCAGCCAATCGGGACAGAAGGGTGAGCAGTTCTTC; v_call: TRBV4-2; d_call: TRBD1; clone_size: few; j_call: TRBJ2-1
cdr3_aa: CASSLKLAGGLSYNEQFF; cdr3_nt: TGTGCCAGCAGCTTGAAGCTAGCGGGGGGGCTCTCCTACAATGAGCAGTTCTTC; v_call: TRBV5-6; d_call: TRBD2; clone_size: -; j_call: TRBJ2-1
cdr3_aa: CASSTSGVKTDTQYF; cdr3_nt: TGTGCCAGCAGCACCTCAGGGGTAAAGACAGATACGCAGTATTTT; v_call: TRBV5-5; d_call: -; clone_size: -; j_call: TRBJ2-3
cdr3_aa: CASSTGTSGGAPNTGELFF; cdr3_nt: TGCGCCAGCAGCACCGGGACTAGCGGGGGGGCACCGAACACCGGGGAGCTGTTTTTT; v_call: TRBV5-1; d_call: TRBD2; clone_size: -; j_call: TRBJ2-2
cdr3_aa: CASSGSGGLGELFF; cdr3_nt: TGTGCCAGCAGCGGAAGTGGGGGCCTCGGGGAGCTGTTTTTT; v_call: TRBV11-2; d_call: -; clone_size: few; j_call: TRBJ2-2
cdr3_aa: CASIPQAGELFF; cdr3_nt: TGTGCCAGCATCCCCCAAGCCGGGGAGCTGTTTTTT; v_call: TRBV12-3/TRBV12-4; d_call: -; clone_size: -; j_call: TRBJ2-2
cdr3_aa: CASSPLLGQTSYEQYF; cdr3_nt: TGTGCCAGCAGCCCACTTCTAGGACAGACCTCCTACGAGCAGTACTTC; v_call: TRBV14; d_call: -; clone_size: -; j_call: TRBJ2-7
cdr3_aa: CASSSPSVKNTEAFF; cdr3_nt: TGTGCCAGCAGCTCCCCAAGCGTAAAGAACACTGAAGCTTTCTTT; v_call: TRBV5-5; d_call: -; clone_size: -; j_call: TRBJ1-1
cdr3_aa: CASSIELSYEQYF; cdr3_nt: TGTGCCAGCAGCATTGAACTCTCCTACGAGCAGTACTTC; v_call: TRBV11-3; d_call: -; clone_size: few; j_call: TRBJ2-7
cdr3_aa: CATSKDGGVGQPQHF; cdr3_nt: TGTGCCACCAGCAAGGACGGGGGTGTCGGTCAGCCCCAGCATTTT; v_call: TRBV24-1; d_call: -; clone_size: -; j_call: TRBJ1-5
cdr3_aa: CASRRGLASYEQYF; cdr3_nt: TGTGCCAGCAGGCGCGGACTCGCTTCCTACGAGCAGTACTTC; v_call: TRBV6-5; d_call: -; clone_size: few; j_call: TRBJ2-7
cdr3_aa: CASSFSRGRPDTQYF; cdr3_nt: TGTGCCAGCAGCTTTTCGCGCGGGAGGCCAGATACGCAGTATTTT; v_call: TRBV12-1; d_call: -; clone_size: -; j_call: TRBJ2-3
cdr3_aa: CSAMGLAGPESSYNEQFF; cdr3_nt: TGCAGTGCCATGGGACTAGCGGGTCCGGAGAGCTCCTACAATGAGCAGTTCTTC; v_call: TRBV20-1; d_call: TRBD2; clone_size: -; j_call: TRBJ2-1
cdr3_aa: CSAGLAGGPRYEQYF; cdr3_nt: TGCAGCGCGGGACTAGCGGGAGGGCCTCGCTACGAGCAGTACTTC; v_call: TRBV29-1; d_call: TRBD2; clone_size: -; j_call: TRBJ2-7
cdr3_aa: CASSLDTGLGTQYF; cdr3_nt: TGTGCCAGCAGCTTAGACACAGGGCTAGGGACGCAGTATTTT; v_call: TRBV7-9; d_call: -; clone_size: few; j_call: TRBJ2-3
cdr3_aa: CATSITTGNQPQHF; cdr3_nt: TGTGCCACCAGCATAACGACGGGCAATCAGCCCCAGCATTTT; v_call: TRBV15; d_call: -; clone_size: once; j_call: TRBJ1-5
cdr3_aa: CATSRRGDQETQYF; cdr3_nt: TGTGCCACCAGCAGACGGGGGGACCAAGAGACCCAGTACTTC; v_call: TRBV15; d_call: TRBD2; clone_size: -; j_call: TRBJ2-5
cdr3_aa: CASSLAQAGGETQYF; cdr3_nt: TGTGCCAGCAGTTTAGCGCAAGCGGGGGGAGAGACCCAGTACTTC; v_call: TRBV12-3/TRBV12-4; d_call: TRBD2; clone_size: many; j_call: TRBJ2-5
cdr3_aa: CASSIRGTGTSFRDTQYF; cdr3_nt: TGTGCCAGCAGCATACGAGGGACCGGGACTAGTTTCAGAGATACGCAGTATTTT; v_call: TRBV7-2; d_call: TRBD2; clone_size: few; j_call: TRBJ2-3
cdr3_aa: CSAERGAGGATDTQYF; cdr3_nt: TGCAGTGCTGAACGGGGGGCGGGAGGGGCGACAGATACGCAGTATTTT; v_call: TRBV20-1; d_call: TRBD2; clone_size: -; j_call: TRBJ2-3
cdr3_aa: CSVGTGGTQYF; cdr3_nt: TGCAGCGTCGGGACAGGTGGGACGCAGTATTTT; v_call: TRBV29-1; d_call: TRBD1; clone_size: -; j_call: TRBJ2-3
cdr3_aa: CASLPTGFTGELFF; cdr3_nt: TGTGCCAGTCTACCGACAGGGTTCACCGGGGAGCTGTTTTTT; v_call: TRBV19; d_call: TRBD1; clone_size: -; j_call: TRBJ2-2
cdr3_aa: CASSPTGGQETQYF; cdr3_nt: TGTGCCAGCAGCCCGACAGGCGGGCAAGAGACCCAGTACTTC; v_call: TRBV4-2; d_call: -; clone_size: many; j_call: TRBJ2-5
cdr3_aa: CASSPRTGIFTEAFF; cdr3_nt: TGCGCCAGCAGCCCCCGGACAGGGATTTTCACTGAAGCTTTCTTT; v_call: TRBV5-1; d_call: TRBD1; clone_size: few; j_call: TRBJ1-1
cdr3_aa: CASIPSGSSTDTQYF; cdr3_nt: TGTGCCAGCATCCCAAGCGGCTCTAGCACAGATACGCAGTATTTT; v_call: TRBV12-3/TRBV12-4; d_call: -; clone_size: -; j_call: TRBJ2-3
cdr3_aa: CASSHGQGLRATDTQYF; cdr3_nt: TGCGCCAGCAGCCACGGACAGGGGTTGAGGGCCACAGATACGCAGTATTTT; v_call: TRBV4-1; d_call: TRBD1; clone_size: few; j_call: TRBJ2-3
cdr3_aa: CASSRQGGAFYNEQFF; cdr3_nt: TGTGCCAGCAGTCGCCAGGGAGGGGCGTTTTACAATGAGCAGTTCTTC; v_call: TRBV7-9; d_call: TRBD2; clone_size: -; j_call: TRBJ2-1
cdr3_aa: CASSSTSGSGTDTQYF; cdr3_nt: TGTGCCAGCAGCTCGACTAGCGGGAGTGGGACAGATACGCAGTATTTT; v_call: TRBV11-2; d_call: TRBD2; clone_size: -; j_call: TRBJ2-3
cdr3_aa: CASSLEAGLQRRQFF; cdr3_nt: TGTGCCAGCAGCTTAGAGGCGGGACTCCAAAGGAGGCAGTTCTTC; v_call: TRBV7-6; d_call: -; clone_size: -; j_call: TRBJ2-1
cdr3_aa: CSARSMRRVEQYF; cdr3_nt: TGCAGTGCTAGATCTATGAGAAGGGTCGAGCAGTACTTC; v_call: TRBV20-1; d_call: -; clone_size: few; j_call: TRBJ2-7
cdr3_aa: CASSYGSGIRSYEQYF; cdr3_nt: TGTGCCAGCAGCTATGGATCTGGGATACGGTCCTACGAGCAGTACTTC; v_call: TRBV5-4; d_call: -; clone_size: few; j_call: TRBJ2-7
cdr3_aa: CSVDRGLEETQYF; cdr3_nt: TGCAGCGTTGACAGGGGGCTCGAGGAGACCCAGTACTTC; v_call: TRBV29-1; d_call: TRBD1; clone_size: -; j_call: TRBJ2-5
cdr3_aa: CASSPGTSGGMRRELFF; cdr3_nt: TGTGCCAGCAGCCCCGGGACTAGCGGGGGGATGCGGCGGGAGCTGTTTTTT; v_call: TRBV5-4; d_call: TRBD2; clone_size: few; j_call: TRBJ2-2
cdr3_aa: CASSPGTSVGGSPLHF; cdr3_nt: TGTGCCAGCAGCCCCGGGACCTCCGTCGGGGGGTCACCCCTCCACTTT; v_call: TRBV7-8; d_call: -; clone_size: few; j_call: TRBJ1-6
cdr3_aa: CASRTDNEQFF; cdr3_nt: TGCGCCAGCCGGACCGACAATGAGCAGTTCTTC; v_call: TRBV23-1; d_call: -; clone_size: few; j_call: TRBJ2-1
cdr3_aa: CASSLPDRVLGYTF; cdr3_nt: TGTGCCAGCAGCTTGCCGGACAGGGTTTTAGGCTACACCTTC; v_call: TRBV5-8; d_call: TRBD1; clone_size: -; j_call: TRBJ1-2
cdr3_aa: CASSLYTSRGRSTDTQYF; cdr3_nt: TGTGCCAGCAGCTTGTACACCTCCAGGGGGCGTAGCACAGATACGCAGTATTTT; v_call: TRBV7-3; d_call: TRBD1; clone_size: few; j_call: TRBJ2-3
cdr3_aa: CASSLTGMPPLHF; cdr3_nt: TGTGCCAGCAGCTTGACGGGGATGCCACCCCTCCACTTT; v_call: TRBV5-5; d_call: -; clone_size: -; j_call: TRBJ1-6
cdr3_aa: CASSPRQGGTEAFF; cdr3_nt: TGTGCCAGCAGCCCGAGACAGGGAGGCACTGAAGCTTTCTTT; v_call: TRBV5-5; d_call: TRBD1; clone_size: -; j_call: TRBJ1-1